One and the same sample provided the 19 T cell receptor beta chains below, sequenced in a study of cytomegalovirus exposure and HLA in healthy donors. The PCR contained 60 Vbeta and 13 Jbeta primers. The data were produced by immunoSEQ multiplex PCR, yet TCRdb's version contains in-frame clones alone and is incomplete. The sample consists of roughly 200,000 clones, roughly 9.5% of them appearing once. The specimen sequenced was PBMCs. Receptors originate from a woman aged 30 to 39 in good health and CMV-seropositive.

This clone was counted only a few times. The chain recombines TRBV9 with TRBJ2-1; 10 bases match TRBD2. V shed 2 bases and J 8 bases; nucleotides not matched to a gene: 13. The germline CDR1 and CDR2 sequences are SGDLS and YYNGEE. The CDR3 length is 17 residues. The CDR3 sequence: CASSVMGLAQVWHEQFF. Here the CDR3 DNA reads TGTGCCAGCAGCGTGATGGGACTAGCGCAGGTTTGGCATGAGCAGTTCTTC.

As for this clone: Other DNA variants within this sample encode the same CDR3. The chain recombines TRBV7-3 with TRBJ2-1, with D maybe TRBD2 (7 bases). With 3 bases removed from V and 2 bases from J, the gap between germline ends came to 14 bases. The germline gives CDR1 SGHTA, CDR2 FQGTGA. This CDR3 contains 16 residues. CDR3 sequence reads: CASSFEGGVPYNEQFF. CDR3 coding DNA: TGTGCCAGCAGCTTTGAAGGGGGGGTACCCTACAATGAGCAGTTCTTC.

CDR3 nucleotide sequence: TGTGCCAGCAGCCCGGGACAGGGGGGTCCAGATACGCAGTATTTT. Its translation is CASSPGQGGPDTQYF. V and J are TRBV5-8 and TRBJ2-3; 11 bases are shared with TRBD1. CDR1 SGHTS and CDR2 YDEGEE come from the germline V gene. V was clipped by 4 bases and J by 4 bases; unmatched bases: 5. CDR3 length: 15 residues.

This chain connects TRBV27 to TRBJ2-7; the match to TRBD2 covers 10 bases. Germline lookup yields CDR1 MNHEY and CDR2 SMNVEV (reference sequence). The J segment lost 3 bases and the V segment lost 11 bases, leaving 10 bases of the junction unmatched. The CDR3 is made up of 14 amino acids. For the CDR3, the DNA is TGTGCCTCTCGGAGGACTAGCGGCTTCTACGAGCAGTACTTC. Amino acids: CASRRTSGFYEQYF.

The chain uses TRBV9 and TRBJ2-5; D is perhaps TRBD1 (6 bases). Between the trimmed V and J ends, which lost 3 bases and 2 bases, there was a span of 20 bases. The CDR3 consists of 17 residues. CDR1 and CDR2 (germline): SGDLS, YYNGEE. The CDR3 region is CASSDPSPGTLQETQYF. In DNA, the CDR3 is TGTGCCAGCAGCGACCCCTCGCCCGGGACACTACAAGAGACCCAGTACTTC.

This clone was detected only a few times. The CDR3 nucleotides read TGTGCCAGCAGTTTAGGGTGGGACAGGGCCTACAATGAGCAGTTCTTC. Protein sequence: CASSLGWDRAYNEQFF. The rearrangement links TRBV27 to TRBJ2-1, with TRBD1 matching 9 bases. The CDR3 covers 16 residues. Unmatched junction bases numbered 4, after V lost 2 bases and J lost 2 bases. CDR1 MNHEY and CDR2 SMNVEV come from the germline V gene (reference sequence).

The chain links TRBV14 to TRBJ2-5; D remains ambiguous. Trimming shortened V by 3 bases and J by 4 bases, and 6 bases separated the two germline ends. This CDR3 contains 12 residues. Germline V gene lookup returns CDR1 SGHDN and CDR2 FVKESK. DNA for the CDR3: TGTGCCAGCAGCCATAGACTAGAGACCCAGTACTTC. Protein sequence: CASSHRLETQYF.

This clone has only a few counts. The chain joins TRBV4-2 to TRBJ1-2; perhaps TRBD1 as D (5 bases). Trimming stripped 0 bases from V and 4 bases from J, with 15 bases between. Germline loops: CDR1 LGHNA, CDR2 YNFKEQ. This CDR3 has 16 amino acids. The CDR3 protein is CASSQDRAQGGYGYTF. The CDR3 bases are TGTGCCAGCAGCCAAGATAGGGCTCAGGGCGGCTATGGCTACACCTTC.

This clone has only a few counts. This chain uses TRBV7-6 with TRBJ2-7, with 8 nucleotides matching TRBD2. Germline CDR1 reads SGHVS; CDR2 reads FNYEAQ. The CDR3 is made up of 13 amino acids. The V and J ends lost 8 bases and 4 bases, in that order; junction bases with no gene match: 7. CDR3 residues: CASAAGEGYEQYF. CDR3 coding DNA: TGTGCCAGCGCAGCGGGAGAGGGGTACGAGCAGTACTTC. Looking up the rest from reference TRBV7-6 and TRBJ2-7 gives the full variable domain: GAGVSQSPRYKVTKRGQDVALRCDPISGHVSLYWYRQALGQGPEFLTYFNYEAQQDKSGLPNDRFSAERPEGSISTLTIQRTEQRDSAMYRCASAAGEGYEQYFGPGTRLTVT.

This clone was picked up a small number of times. The J gene is TRBJ1-2, the V gene TRBV7-9; perhaps TRBD1 as D (6 bases). Trimming removed 5 bases at V and 7 bases at J, with 20 bases between. The CDR3 consists of 15 residues. The germline gives CDR1 SEHNR, CDR2 FQNEAQ (reference sequence). CDR3 sequence reads: CASSRLEQGGGGYTF. The CDR3 DNA sequence: TGTGCCAGCAGCCGCCTCGAACAGGGCGGAGGTGGCTACACCTTC.

The table lists this clone with a few counts. The rearrangement links TRBV12-5 to TRBJ2-3, with 13 bases aligning to TRBD2. The CDR3 runs 16 residues. CDR1 is LGHNT, CDR2 FRNRAP, per germline. After removal of 5 bases from V and 4 bases from J, the junction contained 6 bases not matched to a gene. CDR3 coding DNA: TGTGCTAGTGGTCTCGGACTAGCGGGAGTCTCAGATACGCAGTATTTT. It encodes CASGLGLAGVSDTQYF.

This clone occurred a few times. This sequence joins TRBV20-1 and TRBJ2-7; 9 bases match TRBD2. V lost 7 bases, J lost 7 bases, and 5 bases stayed unmatched. Germline V CDR1 and CDR2: DFQATT, SNEGSKA (reference sequence). CDR3 length equals 11 residues. The CDR3 loop is CSVAGVREQYF. Written as DNA, the CDR3 is TGCAGTGTAGCGGGAGTAAGGGAGCAGTACTTC.

This chain uses TRBV9 with TRBJ2-1; TRBD2 matches at 7 bases. The CDR3 totals 15 residues. Trimming cost V 3 bases and J 3 bases; bases outside gene matches: 6. Germline CDR1 is SGDLS and CDR2 is YYNGEE. This chain's CDR3 is CASSELANGYNEQFF. Written as DNA, the CDR3 is TGTGCCAGCAGCGAACTAGCGAACGGCTACAATGAGCAGTTCTTC.

In this sample, this clone turned up a few times. The gene calls are TRBV30 and TRBJ1-1; TRBD1 might be the D (5 bases). This CDR3 is built from 14 residues. Per the germline V gene, CDR1 is GTSNPN and CDR2 is SVGIG (reference sequence). Trimming took 2 bases from V and 2 from J, leaving 12 bases between them. The CDR3 DNA is TGTGCCTGGAGTAAAGGGAGGGGAAACACTGAAGCTTTCTTT. Protein sequence: CAWSKGRGNTEAFF.

In its sample, this clone was seen a few times. The chain combines TRBV27 with TRBJ2-1, with TRBD2 identical over 12 bases. Germline lookup yields CDR1 MNHEY and CDR2 SMNVEV (reference sequence). The ends lost 3 bases at V and 12 bases at J; junction bases unmatched: 9. The CDR3 covers 15 residues. The CDR3 region is CASSFGVASGRVQFF. The CDR3 bases are TGTGCCAGCAGTTTTGGTGTCGCTAGCGGGAGGGTGCAGTTCTTC.

This clone was seen only a few times. The chain uses TRBV2 and TRBJ2-1, with 9 bases identical to TRBD1. V shed 8 bases and J 16 bases; nucleotides not matched to a gene: 9. CDR3 length: 11 amino acids. Germline CDR1 reads SNHLY; CDR2 reads FYNNEI. The CDR3 coding sequence is TGTGCCAGCCCACCGGGACAGGGATCATTCTTC. Translating it yields CASPPGQGSFF.

There are a few counts of this clone. This chain uses TRBV5-5 with TRBJ1-1; D gene uncertain. V gave up 4 bases and J gave up 0 bases, with 7 bases separating them. The CDR3 runs to 13 residues. Germline values: CDR1 SGHKS, CDR2 YYEKEE (reference sequence). The CDR3 is CASSLTLNTEAFF. The CDR3 nucleotides read TGTGCCAGCAGCCTCACACTGAACACTGAAGCTTTCTTT.

The J gene is TRBJ2-7, the V gene TRBV2, with TRBD1 matching 7 bases. The CDR3 loop spans 13 amino acids. V shed 4 bases and J 2 bases; nucleotides not matched to a gene: 2. Germline V gene data show CDR1 as SNHLY and CDR2 as FYNNEI. CDR3 sequence (DNA): TGTGCCAGCAGTGGTACAGGGGCCTACGAGCAGTACTTC. It translates to CASSGTGAYEQYF.

The chain uses TRBV5-1 and TRBJ2-3; 11 positions match TRBD2. V lost 3 bases to trimming and J lost 2 bases; unmatched junction nucleotides: 2. This CDR3 region has 15 residues. From germline, CDR1 is SGHRS and CDR2 YFSETQ. CDR3 amino acids: CASSSGLAATDTQYF. The CDR3, as DNA: TGCGCCAGCAGCTCGGGACTAGCGGCCACAGATACGCAGTATTTT.